One and the same sample provided the 21 T cell receptor beta chains below, sequenced in a study of control samples from healthy donors and cancer patients. Profiling relied on immunoSEQ multiplex PCR, and the TCRdb table lists in-frame clones only, not all of them. The top ten clones hold approximately 18% of a sample with roughly 120,000 clones, around 88% of them seen once. The source material was blood. The source is a woman aged 45-65 years in good health.

This sequence joins TRBV7-9 and TRBJ1-5; D is unresolved. The CDR3 covers 14 residues. V dropped 4 bases and J dropped 6 bases, with 13 bases sitting between them. Germline V gives CDR1 SEHNR, CDR2 FQNEAQ (reference sequence). For the CDR3, the DNA is TGTGCCAGCAGCTCGATGTTCCCCGGTCAGCCCCAGCATTTT. As protein: CASSSMFPGQPQHF.

The chain links TRBV30 to TRBJ2-5; TRBD2 agrees at 7 bases. The CDR3 totals 14 residues. Trimming removed 1 base from V and 2 bases from J; junction bases left unmatched: 4. Germline loops: CDR1 GTSNPN, CDR2 SVGIG (reference sequence). The CDR3 coding sequence is TGTGCCTGGAGTGGTGGGGGGGGTCAAGAGACCCAGTACTTC. It codes for CAWSGGGGQETQYF.

This clone was seen a few times. This chain joins TRBV7-9 and TRBJ1-5, with 7 bases aligning to TRBD1. The junction had 9 bases not matched to a gene; V was cut back by 3 bases and J by 4 bases. Germline CDR1 and CDR2: SEHNR and FQNEAQ (reference sequence). The CDR3 is 16 amino acids. The CDR3 spells CASSLGLGTENQPQHF. The CDR3 DNA sequence: TGTGCCAGCAGCTTGGGGCTTGGGACAGAAAATCAGCCCCAGCATTTT. Looking up the rest from reference TRBV7-9 and TRBJ1-5 gives the full variable domain: DTGVSQNPRHKITKRGQNVTFRCDPISEHNRLYWYRQTLGQGPEFLTYFQNEAQLEKSRLLSDRFSAERPKGSFSTLEIQRTEQGDSAMYLCASSLGLGTENQPQHFGDGTRLSIL.

With regard to this clone: The junction departs from germline at one end; a sequencing error may be responsible. This rearrangement joins TRBV3-1 (or the pseudogene TRBV3-2) to TRBJ1-6; no reliable D call. Germline CDR1 and CDR2: LGHDT and YNNKEL (reference sequence). The CDR3 length is 13 residues. The DNA for the CDR3 is TGTGCCAGCCGCCAGGCATTAAATTCACCCCTCCACTTT. This sequence encodes CASRQALNSPLHF.

The V and J genes are TRBV30 and TRBJ2-1; D possibly uses TRBD1 or TRBD2 (5 bases each). The CDR3 is made up of 16 amino acids. Germline lookup yields CDR1 GTSNPN and CDR2 SVGIG (reference sequence). The V end lost 0 bases, the J end lost 0 bases, and 12 bases lay between the germline ends. CDR3 loop: CAWSVAGSSSYNEQFF. Written as DNA, the CDR3 is TGTGCCTGGAGTGTGGCAGGGAGTAGCTCCTACAATGAGCAGTTCTTC.

V gene TRBV7-9 combines with J gene TRBJ2-1; perhaps TRBD2 as D (5 bases). With 3 bases removed from V and 7 bases from J, the gap between germline ends came to 10 bases. The CDR3 has 13 amino acids. Germline CDR1 and CDR2: SEHNR and FQNEAQ (reference sequence). CDR3 region: CASSLYPGNEQFF. The CDR3 DNA sequence: TGTGCCAGCAGCTTGTATCCGGGAAATGAGCAGTTCTTC.

CDR3 amino acids: CASSPSGGGKNIQYF. The DNA for the CDR3 is TGTGCCAGCTCACCGTCAGGGGGGGGCAAAAACATTCAGTACTTC. The gene calls are TRBV18 and TRBJ2-4; D possibly matches TRBD1 or TRBD2 (7 bases each). The V and J ends lost 3 bases and 3 bases respectively, with 12 bases between them. Germline V gene lookup returns CDR1 KGHSH and CDR2 LQKENI. The CDR3 covers 15 residues.

V is TRBV30 and J is TRBJ1-1, with 8 bases matching TRBD1. V was clipped by 3 bases and J by 9 bases; unmatched bases: 6. The CDR3 has 12 residues. Germline CDR1 is GTSNPN and CDR2 is SVGIG (reference sequence). The CDR3 sequence: CAWSRGQGKAFF. CDR3 coding DNA: TGTGCCTGGAGCAGGGGGCAGGGAAAAGCTTTCTTT.

This chain uses TRBV5-1 with TRBJ2-5; D might be TRBD2 (6 bases). The CDR3 runs 15 residues. CDR1 and CDR2 from the germline V gene are SGHRS and YFSETQ. Trimming took 4 bases from V and 1 from J, leaving 14 bases between them. CDR3 nucleotide sequence: TGCGCCAGCAGCCGATACCGGGGGAGCCAAGAGACCCAGTACTTC. The encoded protein is CASSRYRGSQETQYF.

The genes are TRBV6-4 and TRBJ2-2; TRBD2 agrees at 14 bases. Germline loops: CDR1 MRHNA, CDR2 SNTAGT. CDR3 length: 17 amino acids. Germline trimming cut 5 bases from V and 7 bases from J; bases unmatched to any gene: 9. In nucleotides, the CDR3 is TGTGCCAGCAGTTCCTCAGGACTAGCGGGGGGTCACGGGGAGCTGTTTTTT. Its translation is CASSSSGLAGGHGELFF.

The chain recombines TRBV7-6 with TRBJ2-1; D remains ambiguous. V lost 5 bases to trimming and J lost 5 bases, with 7 bases between them. Germline V gene data show CDR1 as SGHVS and CDR2 as FNYEAQ. CDR3 size: 12 residues. Here the CDR3 DNA reads TGTGCCAGCAGCGGTTTCGACAATGAGCAGTTCTTC. Its translation is CASSGFDNEQFF. Looking up the rest from reference TRBV7-6 and TRBJ2-1 gives the full variable domain: GAGVSQSPRYKVTKRGQDVALRCDPISGHVSLYWYRQALGQGPEFLTYFNYEAQQDKSGLPNDRFSAERPEGSISTLTIQRTEQRDSAMYRCASSGFDNEQFFGPGTRLTVL.

As to this clone: The junction departs from the called germline gene at one end, perhaps through a read error. This rearrangement joins TRBV6-5 to TRBJ2-1; D unresolved. The CDR3 covers 16 residues. Germline values: CDR1 MNHEY, CDR2 SVGAGI. CDR3 amino acids: CAGSWGSDVSYNEQFF. The CDR3 DNA reads TGTGCCGGCAGTTGGGGATCAGACGTCTCCTACAATGAGCAGTTCTTC.

The chain combines TRBV7-2 with TRBJ2-3, with TRBD2 as a possible D gene (5 bases). Trimming took off 3 bases at V and 4 bases at J, with 11 bases between the two ends. The CDR3 length is 14 residues. CDR1 and CDR2 from the germline V gene are SGHTA and FQGNSA. The CDR3 coding sequence is TGTGCCAGCAGCTTCGTGAAGGGAGCAGATACGCAGTATTTT. Residues: CASSFVKGADTQYF.

This clone was recorded only once. The V call is TRBV4-1, the J call TRBJ1-6; D is undetermined. CDR1 is MGHRA, CDR2 YSYEKL, per germline. The CDR3 covers 15 residues. Trimming left V 4 bases short and J 7 bases short, with 14 bases between. The CDR3 loop is CASSPSGLGNSPLHF. CDR3 nucleotide sequence: TGCGCCAGCAGCCCCTCTGGATTGGGGAATTCACCCCTCCACTTT.

This chain uses TRBV7-3 with TRBJ2-1; 9 nucleotides align to TRBD1. The CDR3 totals 15 residues. Trimming cost V 4 bases and J 6 bases; bases outside gene matches: 7. CDR1 and CDR2 from the germline V gene are SGHTA and FQGTGA. CDR3 amino acids: CASSSTGGPGNEQFF. DNA for the CDR3: TGTGCCAGCAGCTCCACAGGGGGCCCCGGCAATGAGCAGTTCTTC.

In this sample, this clone turned up a few times. The chain carries TRBV7-8 and TRBJ1-5; D remains unclear. The CDR3 spans 11 residues. Trimming shortened V by 1 base and J by 9 bases, and 4 bases separated the two germline ends. Germline lookup yields CDR1 SGHVS and CDR2 FQNEAQ. The CDR3 here is CASSLEGPQHF. DNA for the CDR3: TGTGCCAGCAGCTTAGAGGGGCCCCAGCATTTT.

This clone was detected once. The chain uses TRBV9 and TRBJ1-1; no clear D gene. This CDR3 is 13 amino acids long. The ends were cut back, 0 bases at V and 1 base at J, with 4 bases in the middle. Per the germline V gene, CDR1 is SGDLS and CDR2 is YYNGEE. The CDR3 loop is CASSVVPNTEAFF. In DNA, the CDR3 is TGTGCCAGCAGCGTAGTCCCGAACACTGAAGCTTTCTTT.

V and J are TRBV21-1 and TRBJ1-5; TRBD1, the table's D call, was not compared with the DNA. TRBV21-1 corresponds to a pseudogene. CDR3 size: 18 residues. CDR3 in DNA: TGTGCCAGCTACCAAGCGGGTCCGGGACAGGGGGACAATCAGCCCCAGCATTTT. It translates to CASYQAGPGQGDNQPQHF.

The chain recombines TRBV2 with TRBJ2-2; D unclear. The V gene lost 8 bases and the J gene lost 6 bases, with 16 bases spanning the gap. This CDR3 spans 14 amino acids. Per the germline V gene, CDR1 is SNHLY and CDR2 is FYNNEI. The CDR3 sequence is CASVGVRASGELFF. The CDR3 DNA reads TGTGCCAGCGTTGGGGTCCGGGCGTCCGGGGAGCTGTTTTTT.

The chain couples TRBV12-5 to TRBJ1-2, with 8 bases lining up with TRBD1. This CDR3 is built from 13 residues. The germline CDR1 and CDR2 sequences are LGHNT and FRNRAP. Trimming at V came to 3 bases and at J to 8 bases, leaving 5 bases not matched to a gene. CDR3 in amino acids: CASGFETGVGYTF. For the CDR3, the DNA is TGTGCTAGTGGTTTCGAGACAGGGGTCGGCTACACCTTC. The full variable domain, completed using reference TRBV12-5 and TRBJ1-2, is DARVTQTPRHKVTEMGQEVTMRCQPILGHNTVFWYRQTMMQGLELLAYFRNRAPLDDSGMPKDRFSAEMPDATLATLKIQPSEPRDSAVYFCASGFETGVGYTFGSGTRLTVV.

This clone has only one observation. The chain uses TRBV9 and TRBJ2-1, with a weak D call TRBD2 (5 bases). The CDR3 is 15 amino acids. Trimming took off 0 bases at V and 7 bases at J, with 14 bases between the two ends. The germline CDR1 and CDR2 sequences are SGDLS and YYNGEE. This CDR3 reads CASSVAGSPRNEQFF. The DNA of the CDR3 is TGTGCCAGCAGCGTAGCGGGGTCCCCTCGGAATGAGCAGTTCTTC.